This TCR beta chain was sequenced in a study of T cells in tuberculosis. Study in general: T cells were selected with CD1B tetramers loaded with glucose monomycolate.

As for time point: new active TB diagnosis, blood taken before or within 7 days of starting treatment. Tuberculosis was confirmed by positive sputum smear and/or M. tuberculosis culture. Measured with immunoSEQ multiplex PCR; TCRdb has only the in-frame clones, and not every one. The sample holds some 31,000 clones, around 93% seen once. This clone showed up just a few times. What it recognizes is unknown. The germline V gene encodes CDR1 LGHNA and CDR2 YNFKEQ. The CDR3 covers 14 residues. The germline V and J ends were trimmed by 1 base and 5 bases, with 9 bases remaining between them. The study's findings and limits: GMM-specific TCRs were nearer to active tuberculosis alpha repertoires, suggesting expansion.

The chain is built from TRBV4-2 and TRBJ1-5; a weak D match, TRBD1 (5 bases). The sequences come from PBMCs, collected at tuberculosis diagnosis. The receptor was isolated from an adult with tuberculosis. CDR3 in DNA: TGTGCCAGCAGCCAAGGGACACCTCATCAGCCCCAGCATTTT. Translating gives CASSQGTPHQPQHF.